This T cell receptor (beta chain) was observed in a study of blood T cell repertoires in COVID-19. V was pared by 1 base and J by 2 bases, with 20 bases between. Germline loops: CDR1 LNHDA, CDR2 SQIVND (reference sequence). The CDR3 is 18 residues long. Method: immunoSEQ multiplex PCR; TCRdb's copy keeps in-frame clones and lacks some. Counted here are under 100,000 clones, about 88% occurring once; the ten biggest clones make up over 5%. The receptor was derived from a man in his forties with acute or convalescent COVID-19. Specimen: peripheral blood. The chain employs TRBV19 and TRBJ2-5, with D tentatively TRBD2 (7 bases). The CDR3 protein is CASSIGGGAIGWQETQYF. CDR3 nucleotide sequence: TGTGCCAGTAGTATAGGTGGGGGGGCGATCGGGTGGCAAGAGACCCAGTACTTC.